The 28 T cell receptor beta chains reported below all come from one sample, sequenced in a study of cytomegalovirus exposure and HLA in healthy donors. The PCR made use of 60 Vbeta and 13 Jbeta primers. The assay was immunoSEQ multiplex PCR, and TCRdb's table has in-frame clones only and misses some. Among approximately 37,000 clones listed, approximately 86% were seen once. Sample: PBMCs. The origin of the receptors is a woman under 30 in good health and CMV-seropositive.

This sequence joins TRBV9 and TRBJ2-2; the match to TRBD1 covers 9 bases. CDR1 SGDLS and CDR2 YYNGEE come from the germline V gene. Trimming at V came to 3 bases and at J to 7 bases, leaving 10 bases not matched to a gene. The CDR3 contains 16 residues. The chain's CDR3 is CASSATGGAGSGELFF. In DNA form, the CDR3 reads TGTGCCAGCAGCGCAACAGGGGGCGCGGGTAGCGGGGAGCTGTTTTTT. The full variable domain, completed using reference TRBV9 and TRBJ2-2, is DSGVTQTPKHLITATGQRVTLRCSPRSGDLSVYWYQQSLDQGLQFLIQYYNGEERAKGNILERFSAQQFPDLHSELNLSSLELGDSALYFCASSATGGAGSGELFFGEGSRLTVL.

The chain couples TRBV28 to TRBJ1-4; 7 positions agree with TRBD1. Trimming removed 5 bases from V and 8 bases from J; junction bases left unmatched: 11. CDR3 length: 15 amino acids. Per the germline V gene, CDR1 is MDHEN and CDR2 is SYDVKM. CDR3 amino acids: CASSTTTGRQEKLFF. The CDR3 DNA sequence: TGTGCCAGCAGTACCACGACAGGGCGTCAGGAAAAACTGTTTTTT.

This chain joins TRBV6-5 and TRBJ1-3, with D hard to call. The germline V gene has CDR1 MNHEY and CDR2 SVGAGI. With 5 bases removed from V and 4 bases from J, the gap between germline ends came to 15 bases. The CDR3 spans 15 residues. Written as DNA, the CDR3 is TGTGCCAGCAGTCAAACAAACCCCCGAGGAAACACCATATATTTT. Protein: CASSQTNPRGNTIYF.

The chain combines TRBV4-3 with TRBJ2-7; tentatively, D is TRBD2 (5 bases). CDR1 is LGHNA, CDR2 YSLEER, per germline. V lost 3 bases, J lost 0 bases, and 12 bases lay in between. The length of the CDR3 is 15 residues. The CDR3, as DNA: TGCGCCAGCAGCCACCGGACCGGGAACTCCTACGAGCAGTACTTC. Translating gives CASSHRTGNSYEQYF.

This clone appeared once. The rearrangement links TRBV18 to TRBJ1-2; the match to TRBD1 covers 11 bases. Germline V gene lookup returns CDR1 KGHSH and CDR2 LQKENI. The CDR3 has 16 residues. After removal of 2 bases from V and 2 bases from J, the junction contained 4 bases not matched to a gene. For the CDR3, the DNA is TGTGCCAGCTCACCAGTCCGGGACAGGGGGAACTATGGCTACACCTTC. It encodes CASSPVRDRGNYGYTF. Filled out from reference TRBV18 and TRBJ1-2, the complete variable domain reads NAGVMQNPRHLVRRRGQEARLRCSPMKGHSHVYWYRQLPEEGLKFMVYLQKENIIDESGMPKERFSAEFPKEGPSILRIQQVVRGDSAAYFCASSPVRDRGNYGYTFGSGTRLTVV.

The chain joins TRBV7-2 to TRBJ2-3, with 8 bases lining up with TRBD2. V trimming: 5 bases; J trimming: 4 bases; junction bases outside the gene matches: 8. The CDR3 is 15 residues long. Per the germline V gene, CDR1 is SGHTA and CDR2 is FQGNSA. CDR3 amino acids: CASSTQGLGSDTQYF. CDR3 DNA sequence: TGTGCCAGCAGCACACAGGGACTAGGCTCAGATACGCAGTATTTT.

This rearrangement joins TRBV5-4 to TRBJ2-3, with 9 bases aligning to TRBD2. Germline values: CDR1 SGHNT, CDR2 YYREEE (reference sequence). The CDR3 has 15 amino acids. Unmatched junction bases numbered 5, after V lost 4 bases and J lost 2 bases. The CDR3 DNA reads TGTGCCAGCAGCCAAAAGCGGGAGGTCACAGATACGCAGTATTTT. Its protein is CASSQKREVTDTQYF.

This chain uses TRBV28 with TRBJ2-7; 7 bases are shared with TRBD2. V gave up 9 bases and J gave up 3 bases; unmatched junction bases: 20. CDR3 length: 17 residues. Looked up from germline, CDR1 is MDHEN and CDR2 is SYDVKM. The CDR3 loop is CASYPLGVGGGGYEQYF. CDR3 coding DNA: TGTGCCAGTTATCCCTTGGGGGTGGGGGGGGGAGGCTACGAGCAGTACTTC.

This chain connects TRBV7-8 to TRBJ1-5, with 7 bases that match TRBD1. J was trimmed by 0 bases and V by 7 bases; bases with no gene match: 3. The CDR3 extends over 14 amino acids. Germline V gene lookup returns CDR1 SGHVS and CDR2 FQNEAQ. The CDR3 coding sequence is TGTGCCAGCACGACAGGGAGTAGCAATCAGCCCCAGCATTTT. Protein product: CASTTGSSNQPQHF.

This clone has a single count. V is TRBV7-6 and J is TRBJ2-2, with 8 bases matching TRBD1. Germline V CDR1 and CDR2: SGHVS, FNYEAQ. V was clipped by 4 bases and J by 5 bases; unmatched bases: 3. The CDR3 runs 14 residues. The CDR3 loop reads CASSWDRTTGELFF. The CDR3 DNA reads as TGTGCCAGCAGCTGGGACAGGACGACCGGGGAGCTGTTTTTT.

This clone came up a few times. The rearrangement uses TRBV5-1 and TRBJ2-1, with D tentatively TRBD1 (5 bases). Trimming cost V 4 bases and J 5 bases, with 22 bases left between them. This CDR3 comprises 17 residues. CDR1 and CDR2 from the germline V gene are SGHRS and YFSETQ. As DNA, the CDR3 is TGCGCCAGCAGCCCCCGTGGCTCAGGGCCTGGGGACAATGAGCAGTTCTTC. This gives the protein CASSPRGSGPGDNEQFF.

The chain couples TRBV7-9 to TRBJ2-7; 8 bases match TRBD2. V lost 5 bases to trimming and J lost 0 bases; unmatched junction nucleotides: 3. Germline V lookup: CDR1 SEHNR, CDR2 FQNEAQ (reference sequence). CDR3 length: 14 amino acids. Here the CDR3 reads CASSRSGDSYEQYF. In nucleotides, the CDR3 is TGTGCCAGCAGCCGTAGCGGGGACTCCTACGAGCAGTACTTC.

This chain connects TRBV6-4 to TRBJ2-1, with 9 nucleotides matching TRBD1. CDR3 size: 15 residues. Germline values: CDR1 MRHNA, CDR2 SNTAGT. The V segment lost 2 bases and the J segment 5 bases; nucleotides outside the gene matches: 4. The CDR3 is CASSDRDRDHNEQFF. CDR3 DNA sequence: TGTGCCAGCAGTGACCGGGACAGGGACCACAATGAGCAGTTCTTC.

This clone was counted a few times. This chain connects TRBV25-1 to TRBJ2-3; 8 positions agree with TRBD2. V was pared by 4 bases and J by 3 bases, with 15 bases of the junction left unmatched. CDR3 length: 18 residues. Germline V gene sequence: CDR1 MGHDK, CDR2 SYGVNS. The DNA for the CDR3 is TGTGCCAGCAGTGCCTCAGTTCGGGAGGGGATAAATACAGATACGCAGTATTTT. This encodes CASSASVREGINTDTQYF. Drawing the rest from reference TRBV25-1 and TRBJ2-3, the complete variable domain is EADIYQTPRYLVIGTGKKITLECSQTMGHDKMYWYQQDPGMELHLIHYSYGVNSTEKGDLSSESTVSRIRTEHFPLTLESARPSHTSQYLCASSASVREGINTDTQYFGPGTRLTVL.

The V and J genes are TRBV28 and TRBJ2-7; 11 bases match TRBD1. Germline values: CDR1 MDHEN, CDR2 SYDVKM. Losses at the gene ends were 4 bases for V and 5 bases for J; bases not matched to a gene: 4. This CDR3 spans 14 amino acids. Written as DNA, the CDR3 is TGTGCCAGCAGTTCGGACAGGGGGCGGGACGAGCAGTACTTC. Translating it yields CASSSDRGRDEQYF.

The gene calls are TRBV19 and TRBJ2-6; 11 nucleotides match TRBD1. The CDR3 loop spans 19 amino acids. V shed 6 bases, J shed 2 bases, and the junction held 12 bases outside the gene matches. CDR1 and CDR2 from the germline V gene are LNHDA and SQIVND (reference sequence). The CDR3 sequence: CASRGQGALIRAGANVLTF. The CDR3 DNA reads TGTGCCAGTAGAGGACAGGGGGCGCTGATAAGAGCTGGGGCCAACGTCCTGACTTTC.

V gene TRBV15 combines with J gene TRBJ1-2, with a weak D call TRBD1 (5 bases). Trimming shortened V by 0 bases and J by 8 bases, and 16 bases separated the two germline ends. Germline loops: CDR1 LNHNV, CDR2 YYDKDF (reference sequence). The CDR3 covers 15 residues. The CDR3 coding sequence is TGTGCCACCAGCAGAGATTTTAGCGGGGCGGGCGGCTACACCTTC. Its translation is CATSRDFSGAGGYTF.

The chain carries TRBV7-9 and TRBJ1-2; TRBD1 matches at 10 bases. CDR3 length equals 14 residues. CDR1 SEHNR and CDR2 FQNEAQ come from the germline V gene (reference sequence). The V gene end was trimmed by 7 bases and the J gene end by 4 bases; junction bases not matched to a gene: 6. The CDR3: CASIHGTGVYGYTF. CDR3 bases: TGTGCCAGCATCCACGGGACAGGGGTCTATGGCTACACCTTC.

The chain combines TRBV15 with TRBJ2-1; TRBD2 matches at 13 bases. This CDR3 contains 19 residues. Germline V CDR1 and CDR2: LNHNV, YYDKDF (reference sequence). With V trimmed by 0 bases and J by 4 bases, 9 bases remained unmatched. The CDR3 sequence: CATSRDLTSGRPSYNEQFF. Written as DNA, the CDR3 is TGTGCCACCAGCAGAGATTTGACTAGCGGGAGGCCATCTTACAATGAGCAGTTCTTC.

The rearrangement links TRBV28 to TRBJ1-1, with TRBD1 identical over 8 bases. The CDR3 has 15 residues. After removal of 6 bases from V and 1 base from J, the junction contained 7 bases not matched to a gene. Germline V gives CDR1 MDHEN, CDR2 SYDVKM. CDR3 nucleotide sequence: TGTGCCAGCAGCCCCGGGACAGGACCGAACACTGAAGCTTTCTTT. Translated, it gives CASSPGTGPNTEAFF.

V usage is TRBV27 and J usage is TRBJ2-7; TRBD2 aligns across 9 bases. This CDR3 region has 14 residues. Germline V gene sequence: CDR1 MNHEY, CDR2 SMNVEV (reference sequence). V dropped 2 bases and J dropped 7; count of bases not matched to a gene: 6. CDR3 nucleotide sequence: TGTGCCAGCAGTTTAGGCGGGAGGGCGGCGGAGCAGTACTTC. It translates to CASSLGGRAAEQYF.

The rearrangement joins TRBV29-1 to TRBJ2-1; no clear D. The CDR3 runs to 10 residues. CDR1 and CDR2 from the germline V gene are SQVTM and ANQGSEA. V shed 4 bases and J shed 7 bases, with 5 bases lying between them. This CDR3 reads CSVVPNEQFF. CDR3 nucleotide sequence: TGCAGCGTTGTTCCTAATGAGCAGTTCTTC.

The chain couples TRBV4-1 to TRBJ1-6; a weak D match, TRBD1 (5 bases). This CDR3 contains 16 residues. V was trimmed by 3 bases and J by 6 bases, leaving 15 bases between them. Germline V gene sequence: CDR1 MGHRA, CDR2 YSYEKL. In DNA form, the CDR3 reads TGCGCCAGCAGCCAGCCTGAGGGGACTCTTAATTCACCCCTCCACTTT. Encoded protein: CASSQPEGTLNSPLHF.

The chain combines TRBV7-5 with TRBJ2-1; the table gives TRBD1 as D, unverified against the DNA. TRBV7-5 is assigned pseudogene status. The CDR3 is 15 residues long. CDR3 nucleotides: TGTGCCAGAAGGTCCGGGACAGGGGTCCAAATAGGGCAGTTCTTC. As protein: CARRSGTGVQIGQFF.

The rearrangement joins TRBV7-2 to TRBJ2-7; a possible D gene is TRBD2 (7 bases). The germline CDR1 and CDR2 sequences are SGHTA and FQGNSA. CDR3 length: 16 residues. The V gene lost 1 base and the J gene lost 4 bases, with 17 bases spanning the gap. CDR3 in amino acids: CASSLGGGGLGYEQYF. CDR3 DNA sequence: TGTGCCAGCAGCTTAGGGGGCGGGGGCCTCGGGTACGAGCAGTACTTC.

CDR3: CASSFGDRGPGEQYF. CDR3 in DNA: TGTGCCAGCAGCTTTGGCGACAGGGGGCCGGGGGAGCAGTACTTC. The chain links TRBV11-2 to TRBJ2-7; TRBD1 matches 10 bases. The germline V gene has CDR1 SGHAT and CDR2 FQNNGV. The CDR3 loop spans 15 amino acids. Losses at the gene ends were 3 bases for V and 7 bases for J; bases not matched to a gene: 9.

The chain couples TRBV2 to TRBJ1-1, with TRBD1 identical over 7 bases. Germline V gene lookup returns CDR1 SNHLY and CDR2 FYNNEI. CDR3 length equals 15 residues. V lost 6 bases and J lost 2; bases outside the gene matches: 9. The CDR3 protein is CASRRITGANTEAFF. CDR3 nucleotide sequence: TGTGCCAGCAGGAGGATAACAGGGGCTAACACTGAAGCTTTCTTT.

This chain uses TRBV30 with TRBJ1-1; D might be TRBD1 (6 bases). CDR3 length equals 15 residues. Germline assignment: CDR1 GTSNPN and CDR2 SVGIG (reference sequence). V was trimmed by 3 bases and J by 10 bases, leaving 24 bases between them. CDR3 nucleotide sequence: TGTGCCTGGAGCCCAATTGAACAGGGCGGATGGGGAGCTTTCTTT. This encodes CAWSPIEQGGWGAFF.